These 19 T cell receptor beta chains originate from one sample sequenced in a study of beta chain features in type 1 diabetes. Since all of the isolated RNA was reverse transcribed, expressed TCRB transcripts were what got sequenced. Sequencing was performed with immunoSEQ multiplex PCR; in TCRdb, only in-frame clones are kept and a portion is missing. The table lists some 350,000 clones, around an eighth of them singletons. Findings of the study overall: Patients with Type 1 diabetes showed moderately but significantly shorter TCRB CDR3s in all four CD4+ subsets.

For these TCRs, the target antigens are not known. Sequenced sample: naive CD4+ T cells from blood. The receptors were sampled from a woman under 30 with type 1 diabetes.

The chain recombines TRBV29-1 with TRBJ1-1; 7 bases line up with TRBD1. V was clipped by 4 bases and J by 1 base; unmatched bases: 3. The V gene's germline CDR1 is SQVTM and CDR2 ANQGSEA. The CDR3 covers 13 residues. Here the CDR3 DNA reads TGCAGCGTTGGACAGGGTGGGAACACTGAAGCTTTCTTT. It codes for CSVGQGGNTEAFF. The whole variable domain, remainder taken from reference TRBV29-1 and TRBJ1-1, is SAVISQKPSRDICQRGTSLTIQCQVDSQVTMMFWYRQQPGQSLTLIATANQGSEATYESGFVIDKFPISRPNLTFSTLTVSNMSPEDSSIYLCSVGQGGNTEAFFGQGTRLTVV.

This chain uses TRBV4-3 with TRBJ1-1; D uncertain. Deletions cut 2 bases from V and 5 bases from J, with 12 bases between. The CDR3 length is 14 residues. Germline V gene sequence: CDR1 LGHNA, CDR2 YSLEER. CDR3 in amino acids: CASSQFAGSTEAFF. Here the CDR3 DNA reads TGCGCCAGCAGCCAATTTGCGGGCTCAACTGAAGCTTTCTTT.

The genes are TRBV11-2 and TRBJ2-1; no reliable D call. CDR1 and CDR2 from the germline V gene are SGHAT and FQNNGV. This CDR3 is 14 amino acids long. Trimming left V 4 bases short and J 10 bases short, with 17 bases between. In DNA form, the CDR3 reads TGTGCCAGCAGCTCGGTCCGGAGAGCCACAGAGCAGTTCTTC. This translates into CASSSVRRATEQFF.

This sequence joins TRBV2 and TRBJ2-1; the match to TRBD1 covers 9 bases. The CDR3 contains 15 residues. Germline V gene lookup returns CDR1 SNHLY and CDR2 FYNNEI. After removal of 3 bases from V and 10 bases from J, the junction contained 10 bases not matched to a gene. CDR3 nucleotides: TGTGCCAGCAGTGACCCCGGGACAGGGATGGCGGAGCAGTTCTTC. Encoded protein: CASSDPGTGMAEQFF.

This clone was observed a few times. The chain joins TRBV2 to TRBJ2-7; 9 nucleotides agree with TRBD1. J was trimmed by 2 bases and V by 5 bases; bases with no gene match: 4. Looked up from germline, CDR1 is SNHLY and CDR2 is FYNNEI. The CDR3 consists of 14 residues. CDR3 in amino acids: CASSRQGGTYEQYF. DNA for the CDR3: TGTGCCAGCAGTCGACAGGGGGGGACCTACGAGCAGTACTTC. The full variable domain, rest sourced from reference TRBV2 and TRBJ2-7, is EPEVTQTPSHQVTQMGQEVILRCVPISNHLYFYWYRQILGQKVEFLVSFYNNEISEKSEIFDDQFSVERPDGSNFTLKIRSTKLEDSAMYFCASSRQGGTYEQYFGPGTRLTVT.

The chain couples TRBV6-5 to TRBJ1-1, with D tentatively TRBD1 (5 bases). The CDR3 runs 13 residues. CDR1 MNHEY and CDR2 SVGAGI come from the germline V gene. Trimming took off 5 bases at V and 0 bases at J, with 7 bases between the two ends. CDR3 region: CASSKGVNTEAFF. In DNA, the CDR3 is TGTGCCAGCAGTAAAGGGGTGAACACTGAAGCTTTCTTT.

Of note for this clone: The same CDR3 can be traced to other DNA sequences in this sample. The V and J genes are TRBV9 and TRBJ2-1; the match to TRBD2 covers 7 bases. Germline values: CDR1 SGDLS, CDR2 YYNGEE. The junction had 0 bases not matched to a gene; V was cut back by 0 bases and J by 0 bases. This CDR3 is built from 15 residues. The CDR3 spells CASSVGGGSYNEQFF. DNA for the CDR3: TGTGCCAGCAGCGTAGGCGGGGGCTCCTACAATGAGCAGTTCTTC.

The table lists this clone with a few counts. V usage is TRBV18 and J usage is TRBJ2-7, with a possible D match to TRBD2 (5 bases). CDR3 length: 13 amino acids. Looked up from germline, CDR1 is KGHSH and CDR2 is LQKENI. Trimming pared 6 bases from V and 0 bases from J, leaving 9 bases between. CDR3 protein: CASSGVFSYEQYV. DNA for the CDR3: TGTGCCAGCTCCGGGGTCTTCTCCTACGAGCAGTACGTC.

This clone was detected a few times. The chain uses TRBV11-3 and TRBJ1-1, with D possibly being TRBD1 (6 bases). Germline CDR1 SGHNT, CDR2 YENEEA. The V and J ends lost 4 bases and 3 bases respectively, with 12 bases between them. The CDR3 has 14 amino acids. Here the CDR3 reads CASSWTVWDTEAFF. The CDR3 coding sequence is TGTGCCAGCAGCTGGACAGTCTGGGACACTGAAGCTTTCTTT.

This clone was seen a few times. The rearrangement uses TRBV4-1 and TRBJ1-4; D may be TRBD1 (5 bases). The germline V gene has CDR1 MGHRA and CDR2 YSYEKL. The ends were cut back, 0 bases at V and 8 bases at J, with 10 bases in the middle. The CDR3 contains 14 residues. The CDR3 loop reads CASSQEGREEKLFF. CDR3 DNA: TGCGCCAGCAGCCAAGAGGGCAGGGAAGAAAAACTGTTTTTT.

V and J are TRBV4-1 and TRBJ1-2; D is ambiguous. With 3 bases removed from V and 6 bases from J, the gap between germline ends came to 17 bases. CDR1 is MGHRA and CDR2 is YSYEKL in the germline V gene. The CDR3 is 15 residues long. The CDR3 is CASSQTLIGVDGYTF. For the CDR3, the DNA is TGCGCCAGCAGCCAGACCCTGATAGGAGTCGATGGCTACACCTTC.

Here the CDR3 reads CASSLARQNFYGYTF. The CDR3 bases are TGTGCCAGCAGCTTAGCGCGGCAAAACTTCTATGGCTACACCTTC. This chain links TRBV7-2 with TRBJ1-2; D is unclear. Germline V gene lookup returns CDR1 SGHTA and CDR2 FQGNSA. Trimming stripped 0 bases from V and 4 bases from J, with 12 bases between. This CDR3 is 15 amino acids long.

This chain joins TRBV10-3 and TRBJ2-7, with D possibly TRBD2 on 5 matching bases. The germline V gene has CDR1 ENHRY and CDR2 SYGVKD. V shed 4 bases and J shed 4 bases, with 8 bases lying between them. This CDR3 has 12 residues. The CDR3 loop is CAISGEMYEQYF. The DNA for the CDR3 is TGTGCCATCAGTGGGGAGATGTACGAGCAGTACTTC.

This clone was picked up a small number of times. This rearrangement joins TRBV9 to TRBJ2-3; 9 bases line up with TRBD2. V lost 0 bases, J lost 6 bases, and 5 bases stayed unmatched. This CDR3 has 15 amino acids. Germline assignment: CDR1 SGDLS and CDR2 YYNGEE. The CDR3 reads CASSVEGAGGDTQYF. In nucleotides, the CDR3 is TGTGCCAGCAGCGTAGAGGGCGCGGGAGGGGATACGCAGTATTTT.

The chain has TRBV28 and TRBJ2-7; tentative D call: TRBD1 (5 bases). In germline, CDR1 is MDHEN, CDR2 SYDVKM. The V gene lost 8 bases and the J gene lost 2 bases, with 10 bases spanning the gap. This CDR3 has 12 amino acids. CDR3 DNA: TGTGCCAGCGCGACAGCTACCTACGAGCAGTACGTC. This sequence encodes CASATATYEQYV.

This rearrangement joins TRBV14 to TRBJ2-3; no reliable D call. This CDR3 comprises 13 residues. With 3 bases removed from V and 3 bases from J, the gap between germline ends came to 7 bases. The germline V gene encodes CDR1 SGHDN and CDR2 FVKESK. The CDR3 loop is CASSQAGTDTQYF. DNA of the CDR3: TGTGCCAGCAGCCAGGCCGGGACAGATACGCAGTATTTT.

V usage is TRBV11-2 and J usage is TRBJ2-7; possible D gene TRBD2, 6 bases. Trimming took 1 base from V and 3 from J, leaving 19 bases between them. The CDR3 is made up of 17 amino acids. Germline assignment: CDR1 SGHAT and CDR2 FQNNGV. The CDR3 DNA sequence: TGTGCCAGCAGCTTAGGTACCCGGGAGTGGTCTCTCTACGAGCAGTACTTC. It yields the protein CASSLGTREWSLYEQYF.

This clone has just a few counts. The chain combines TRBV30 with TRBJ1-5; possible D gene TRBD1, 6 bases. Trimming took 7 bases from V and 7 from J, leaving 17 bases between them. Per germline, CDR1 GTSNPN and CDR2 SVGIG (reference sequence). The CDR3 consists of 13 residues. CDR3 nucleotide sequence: TGTGCCTACACAGGGAACCGAGGCCAGCCCCAGCATTTT. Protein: CAYTGNRGQPQHF.

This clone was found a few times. The DNA of the CDR3 is TGCGCCAGCAGCCAAGGGCACGGGACAGGGTCCAATGAGCAGTTCTTC. Its translation is CASSQGHGTGSNEQFF. V and J are TRBV4-3 and TRBJ2-1; the match to TRBD1 covers 9 bases. The germline gives CDR1 LGHNA, CDR2 YSLEER. CDR3 length: 16 amino acids. Germline trimming cut 1 base from V and 6 bases from J; bases unmatched to any gene: 7.